This record covers a single T cell receptor beta chain. Its target is unknown. Sequencing was performed with immunoSEQ multiplex PCR; in TCRdb, only in-frame clones are kept and a portion is missing. The sample yields fewer than 700,000 clones, around 80% seen once. From germline, CDR1 is SEHNR and CDR2 FQNEAQ (reference sequence). The CDR3 runs 17 residues. The junction had 9 bases not matched to a gene; V was cut back by 5 bases and J by 3 bases. This sample was included in a study of shared clonotypes between healthy human individuals. Study-level points and caveats: Investigators expected sequencing depth to affect clonotype sharing among donors.

The donor population consisted of healthy HIV-negative adults with no recent acute infections or vaccinations. The sequenced sample was PBMCs. The gene calls are TRBV7-9 and TRBJ2-3; the match to TRBD2 covers 12 bases. This receptor was taken from a middle-aged woman in good health. Some clones in this sample may be carry-over from other donors' samples. The CDR3 DNA reads TGTGCCAGCAGCCACGGACTAGCGGGACGTTTAACAGATACGCAGTATTTT. Protein product: CASSHGLAGRLTDTQYF.